The 14 T cell receptor beta chains below all came from one sample that was sequenced in a study of somatic mutations in cytotoxic T cells in rheumatoid arthritis. Some clones are missing from TCRdb's copy, which holds only in-frame ones; the method was immunoSEQ multiplex PCR. The sample contains 20,000 to 25,000 clones, around 84% of which appear only once. The sample comprised CD8+ T cells sorted from blood. These receptors came from a woman in her fifties or sixties in good health.

J is TRBJ2-7 and V is TRBV27; TRBD1 matches 8 bases. Germline CDR1 MNHEY, CDR2 SMNVEV (reference sequence). V shed 0 bases and J 1 base; nucleotides not matched to a gene: 2. The CDR3 covers 15 residues. The CDR3: CASSLSGTGSYEQYF. The DNA for the CDR3 is TGTGCCAGCAGTTTATCGGGGACAGGATCCTACGAGCAGTACTTC.

The chain uses TRBV7-9 and TRBJ2-1; D remains ambiguous. Trimming pared 1 base from V and 0 bases from J, leaving 7 bases between. Germline lookup yields CDR1 SEHNR and CDR2 FQNEAQ (reference sequence). The CDR3 spans 15 residues. CDR3 nucleotide sequence: TGTGCCAGCAGCTTAGACATAAGCTCCTACAATGAGCAGTTCTTC. This translates into CASSLDISSYNEQFF.

The chain combines TRBV18 with TRBJ1-5, with a possible D match to TRBD1 (6 bases). The CDR3 spans 16 residues. V lost 2 bases to trimming and J lost 2 bases, with 13 bases between them. CDR1 and CDR2 from the germline V gene are KGHSH and LQKENI. The CDR3 sequence: CASSPKGEAGNQPQHF. CDR3 nucleotide sequence: TGTGCCAGCTCACCAAAGGGGGAAGCTGGCAATCAGCCCCAGCATTTT.

This chain uses TRBV4-2 with TRBJ2-4, with D possibly being TRBD1 or TRBD2 (6 bases each). V dropped 0 bases and J dropped 0 bases, with 21 bases sitting between them. CDR3 size: 20 residues. Germline-derived CDR1 and CDR2 are LGHNA and YNFKEQ. The DNA for the CDR3 is TGTGCCAGCAGCCAAGATTGGGGGGCCCCTGCTGGGGGAGCCAAAAACATTCAGTACTTC. It specifies CASSQDWGAPAGGAKNIQYF.

The chain has TRBV23-1 and TRBJ1-2; D unresolved. TRBV23-1 qualifies as an ORF whose function is uncertain. Trimming removed 2 bases from V and 2 bases from J, with 9 bases in between. This CDR3 is built from 14 residues. DNA for the CDR3: TGCGCCAGCAGTCAAGGTCAACAGAACTATGGCTACACCTTC. This gives the protein CASSQGQQNYGYTF.

This chain links TRBV10-2 with TRBJ2-7; D call uncertain. The CDR3 has 15 residues. The V and J ends lost 2 bases and 0 bases respectively, with 11 bases between them. CDR1 and CDR2 from the germline V gene are WSHSY and SAAADI. The CDR3 DNA follows: TGCGCCAGCAGTGAGCCCGGGTTTAACTCCTACGAGCAGTACGTC. It specifies CASSEPGFNSYEQYV.

This rearrangement joins TRBV7-6 to TRBJ2-1; 10 bases match TRBD2. This CDR3 spans 16 amino acids. Germline CDR1 is SGHVS and CDR2 is FNYEAQ. Trimming at V came to 3 bases and at J to 9 bases, leaving 11 bases not matched to a gene. The chain's CDR3 is CASSFSGGEWVAEQFF. CDR3 coding DNA: TGTGCCAGCAGCTTCAGCGGGGGGGAATGGGTCGCTGAGCAGTTCTTC.

CDR3 region: CASSLLAGGPTDTQYF. CDR3 sequence (DNA): TGTGCCAGCAGCCTTCTAGCGGGGGGTCCCACAGATACGCAGTATTTT. The V and J genes are TRBV5-4 and TRBJ2-3, with 11 bases aligning to TRBD2. V was clipped by 4 bases and J by 2 bases; unmatched bases: 6. This CDR3 is built from 16 residues. CDR1 is SGHNT and CDR2 is YYREEE in the germline V gene (reference sequence).

This clone was counted only a few times. V gene TRBV5-5 combines with J gene TRBJ1-5; D unresolved. The ends were cut back, 0 bases at V and 6 bases at J, with 10 bases in the middle. Germline V gives CDR1 SGHKS, CDR2 YYEKEE (reference sequence). The CDR3 covers 14 residues. In DNA form, the CDR3 reads TGTGCCAGCAGCTTGGGAGGGCTTGGTCAGCCCCAGCATTTT. Translating it yields CASSLGGLGQPQHF.

This chain uses TRBV6-5 with TRBJ2-1, with a weak D call TRBD1 (6 bases). The V and J ends lost 2 bases and 9 bases respectively, with 11 bases between them. The CDR3 consists of 13 residues. Germline V gives CDR1 MNHEY, CDR2 SVGAGI. DNA for the CDR3: TGTGCCAGCAGTTACACCCTACAGGGTGAGCAGTTCTTC. This translates into CASSYTLQGEQFF.

This clone was picked up one time. This chain connects TRBV4-1 to TRBJ1-5; no firm D call. From germline, CDR1 is MGHRA and CDR2 YSYEKL. Trimming took 0 bases from V and 4 from J, leaving 10 bases between them. CDR3 length: 15 residues. The CDR3 loop is CASSQESVGNQPQHF. In nucleotides, the CDR3 is TGCGCCAGCAGCCAAGAAAGCGTAGGGAATCAGCCCCAGCATTTT.

The chain is built from TRBV25-1 and TRBJ1-3; 8 bases are a match to TRBD1. The CDR3 is 17 residues long. Trimming took 2 bases from V and 4 from J; bases not matched to a gene: 10. The germline gives CDR1 MGHDK, CDR2 SYGVNS. CDR3 residues: CASSEILGQEGGNTIYF. In DNA form, the CDR3 reads TGTGCCAGCAGTGAAATCTTGGGACAGGAAGGAGGAAACACCATATATTTT.

This CDR3 is CASSFSSSGGEEGITDTQYF. The CDR3 DNA sequence: TGTGCCAGCAGTTTTAGCTCTAGCGGGGGGGAGGAAGGTATCACAGATACGCAGTATTTT. The chain couples TRBV28 to TRBJ2-3, with 12 bases matching TRBD2. With 3 bases clipped from V and 2 bases from J, the junction kept 15 bases outside the gene matches. CDR1 and CDR2 from the germline V gene are MDHEN and SYDVKM. This CDR3 comprises 20 residues.

CDR3 amino acids: CASSGEVTGGPWYEQYF. Here the CDR3 DNA reads TGTGCCAGCAGTGGCGAAGTAACGGGGGGGCCCTGGTATGAGCAGTACTTC. V and J are TRBV7-9 and TRBJ2-7; 8 nucleotides align to TRBD2. This CDR3 is built from 17 residues. Germline V gene lookup returns CDR1 SEHNR and CDR2 FQNEAQ (reference sequence). Trimming at V came to 6 bases and at J to 7 bases, leaving 20 bases not matched to a gene.